The rows below give T cell receptor beta chains drawn from one sample of a study of control samples from healthy donors and cancer patients. Here immunoSEQ multiplex PCR was the method, and the copy in TCRdb shows in-frame clones only, minus some. The sample carries about 18,000 clones, around 84% recorded once. Sequencing input: PBMCs. The receptors were gathered from a woman in her 70s with lung cancer. The CDR3 runs from the conserved cysteine through the conserved F or W. D genes are given only for firm matches. A clone size is listed for some rows: how often the clone was seen (once, few, many), or a class if it is expanded.

J gene: TRBJ2-5; D gene: .; CDR3 length: 15; V gene: TRBV21-1; clone size: .; CDR3 DNA: TGTGCCAGCACCCCCTGGTGGACAGACCAAGAGACCCAGTACTTC; CDR3 protein: CASTPWWTDQETQYF
J gene: TRBJ2-6; D gene: .; CDR3 length: 17; V gene: TRBV7-6; clone size: .; CDR3 DNA: TGTGCCAGCAGCCGTGGAGGGGGGATACGTGAGGCCAACGTCCTGACTTTC; CDR3 protein: CASSRGGGIREANVLTF
J gene: TRBJ1-4; D gene: TRBD1; CDR3 length: 13; V gene: TRBV28; clone size: .; CDR3 DNA: TGTGCCAGCAGTCCATCTGACAGGGCCAAACTGTTTTTT; CDR3 protein: CASSPSDRAKLFF
J gene: TRBJ2-2; D gene: TRBD1; CDR3 length: 14; V gene: TRBV6-6; clone size: once; CDR3 DNA: TGTGCCACCTGGTTCACAGGGGGCGGCGGGGAGCTGTTTTTT; CDR3 protein: CATWFTGGGGELFF
J gene: TRBJ2-1; D gene: .; CDR3 length: 11; V gene: TRBV7-8; clone size: few; CDR3 DNA: TGTGCCAGCAGCCAGGAGGGTGAGCAGTTCTTC; CDR3 protein: CASSQEGEQFF
J gene: TRBJ1-4; D gene: .; CDR3 length: 14; V gene: TRBV19; clone size: few; CDR3 DNA: TGTGCCAGTACCCACAGGGCAACTAATGAAAAACTGTTTTTT; CDR3 protein: CASTHRATNEKLFF
J gene: TRBJ1-2; D gene: .; CDR3 length: 13; V gene: TRBV27; clone size: .; CDR3 DNA: TGTGCCAGCAGTTTTAACAGAAACTATGGCTACACCTTC; CDR3 protein: CASSFNRNYGYTF
J gene: TRBJ1-3; D gene: .; CDR3 length: 12; V gene: TRBV5-5; clone size: .; CDR3 DNA: TGTGCCAGCACCCCGGGAGGAAACACCATATATTTT; CDR3 protein: CASTPGGNTIYF
J gene: TRBJ1-4; D gene: TRBD1; CDR3 length: 14; V gene: TRBV10-3; clone size: few; CDR3 DNA: TGTGCCATCAGTGGGGGACAGGCTAATGAAAAACTGTTTTTT; CDR3 protein: CAISGGQANEKLFF
J gene: TRBJ2-5; D gene: .; CDR3 length: 11; V gene: TRBV7-6; clone size: few; CDR3 DNA: TGTGCCAGCAGCGTCCAAGAGACCCAGTACTTC; CDR3 protein: CASSVQETQYF
J gene: TRBJ2-5; D gene: .; CDR3 length: 15; V gene: TRBV19; clone size: .; CDR3 DNA: TGTGCCAGTAGTACCGGACTGGCCCGAATGGAGACCCAGTACTTC; CDR3 protein: CASSTGLARMETQYF
J gene: TRBJ2-3; D gene: .; CDR3 length: 17; V gene: TRBV19; clone size: .; CDR3 DNA: TGTGCCAGTAGTATAGACCCAGCGCGACCTCCCACAGATACGCAGTATTTT; CDR3 protein: CASSIDPARPPTDTQYF
J gene: TRBJ2-3; D gene: .; CDR3 length: 16; V gene: TRBV7-8; clone size: .; CDR3 DNA: TGTGCCAGCAGCACCGAGGTAGCCTTGGGCACAGATACGCAGTATTTT; CDR3 protein: CASSTEVALGTDTQYF
J gene: TRBJ1-1; D gene: .; CDR3 length: 10; V gene: TRBV19; clone size: .; CDR3 DNA: TGCCAGTTAGAGGGCACTGAAGCTTTCTTT; CDR3 protein: CQLEGTEAFF